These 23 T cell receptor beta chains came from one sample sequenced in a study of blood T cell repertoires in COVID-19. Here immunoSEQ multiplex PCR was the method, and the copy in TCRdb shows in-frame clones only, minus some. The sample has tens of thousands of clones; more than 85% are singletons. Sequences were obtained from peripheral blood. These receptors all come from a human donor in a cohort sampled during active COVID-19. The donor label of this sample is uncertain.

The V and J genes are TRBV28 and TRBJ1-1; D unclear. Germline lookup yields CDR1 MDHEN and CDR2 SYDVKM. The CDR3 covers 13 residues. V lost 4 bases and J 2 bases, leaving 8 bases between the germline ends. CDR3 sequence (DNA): TGTGCCAGCAGTTACGGGTTAAACACTGAAGCTTTCTTT. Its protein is CASSYGLNTEAFF.

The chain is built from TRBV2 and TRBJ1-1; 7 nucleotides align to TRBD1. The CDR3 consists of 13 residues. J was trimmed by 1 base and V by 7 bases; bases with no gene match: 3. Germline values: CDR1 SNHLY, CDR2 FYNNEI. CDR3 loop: CASNRQGNTEAFF. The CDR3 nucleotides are TGTGCCAGCAACCGACAGGGGAACACTGAAGCTTTCTTT.

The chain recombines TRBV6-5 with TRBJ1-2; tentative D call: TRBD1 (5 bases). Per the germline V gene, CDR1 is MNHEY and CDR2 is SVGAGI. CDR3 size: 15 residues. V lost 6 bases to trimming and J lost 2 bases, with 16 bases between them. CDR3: CASRGVGRPNYGYTF. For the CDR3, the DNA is TGTGCCAGCAGAGGGGTGGGCAGACCGAACTATGGCTACACCTTC.

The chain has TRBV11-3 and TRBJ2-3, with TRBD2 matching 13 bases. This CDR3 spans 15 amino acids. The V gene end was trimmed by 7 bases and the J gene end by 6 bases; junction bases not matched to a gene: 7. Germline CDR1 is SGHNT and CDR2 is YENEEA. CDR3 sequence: CASTLLAGGIDTQYF. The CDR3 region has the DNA TGTGCCAGCACCCTACTAGCGGGAGGGATCGATACGCAGTATTTT.

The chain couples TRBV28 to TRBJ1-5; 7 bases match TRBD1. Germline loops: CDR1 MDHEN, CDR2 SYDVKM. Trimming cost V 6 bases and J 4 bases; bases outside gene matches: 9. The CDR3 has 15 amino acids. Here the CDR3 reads CASRAGQQLNQPQHF. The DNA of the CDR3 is TGTGCCAGCAGGGCGGGACAGCAGCTAAATCAGCCCCAGCATTTT.

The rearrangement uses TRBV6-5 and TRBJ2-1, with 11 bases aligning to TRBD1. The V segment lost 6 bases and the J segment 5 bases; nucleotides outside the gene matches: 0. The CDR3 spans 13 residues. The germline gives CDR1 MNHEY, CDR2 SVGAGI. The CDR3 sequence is CASRGQGDNEQFF. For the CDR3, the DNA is TGTGCCAGCAGGGGACAGGGGGACAATGAGCAGTTCTTC.

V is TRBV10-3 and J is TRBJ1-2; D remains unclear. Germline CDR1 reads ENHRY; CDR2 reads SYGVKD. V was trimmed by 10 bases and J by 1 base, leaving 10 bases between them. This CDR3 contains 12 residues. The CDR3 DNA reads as TGTGCCACCGAGACACTTAACTATGGCTACACCTTC. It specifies CATETLNYGYTF.

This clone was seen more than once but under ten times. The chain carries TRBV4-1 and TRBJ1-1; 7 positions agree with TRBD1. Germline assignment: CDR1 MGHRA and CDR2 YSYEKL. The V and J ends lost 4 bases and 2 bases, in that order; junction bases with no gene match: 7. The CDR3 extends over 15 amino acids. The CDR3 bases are TGCGCCAGCAGCCCCCTCGGAGGGGGCAACACTGAAGCTTTCTTT. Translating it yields CASSPLGGGNTEAFF.

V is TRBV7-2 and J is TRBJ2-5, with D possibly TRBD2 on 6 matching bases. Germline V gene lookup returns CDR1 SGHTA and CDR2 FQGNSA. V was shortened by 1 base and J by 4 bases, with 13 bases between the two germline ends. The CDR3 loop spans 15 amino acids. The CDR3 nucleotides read TGTGCCAGCAGCTTAGGCGGGGCTGGAGTAGAGACCCAGTACTTC. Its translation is CASSLGGAGVETQYF.

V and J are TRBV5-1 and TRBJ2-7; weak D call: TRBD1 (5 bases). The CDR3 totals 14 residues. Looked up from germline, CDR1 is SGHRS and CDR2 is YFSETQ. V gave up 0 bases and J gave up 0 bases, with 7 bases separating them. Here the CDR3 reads CASSLGQGSYEQYF. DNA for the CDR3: TGCGCCAGCAGCTTGGGGCAGGGCTCCTACGAGCAGTACTTC.

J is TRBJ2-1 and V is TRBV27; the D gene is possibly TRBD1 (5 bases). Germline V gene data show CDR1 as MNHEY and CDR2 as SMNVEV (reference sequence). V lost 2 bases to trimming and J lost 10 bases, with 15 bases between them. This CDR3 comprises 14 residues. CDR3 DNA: TGTGCCAGCAGTTTAGGGAATCCTAGGGGCGAGCAGTTCTTC. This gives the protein CASSLGNPRGEQFF.

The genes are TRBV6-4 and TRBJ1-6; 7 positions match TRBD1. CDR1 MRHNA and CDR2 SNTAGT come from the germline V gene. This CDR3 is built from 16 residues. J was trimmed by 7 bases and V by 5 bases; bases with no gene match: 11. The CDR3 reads CASSRHHGTVNSPLHF. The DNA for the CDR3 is TGTGCCAGCAGTCGTCACCACGGGACAGTAAATTCACCCCTCCACTTT.

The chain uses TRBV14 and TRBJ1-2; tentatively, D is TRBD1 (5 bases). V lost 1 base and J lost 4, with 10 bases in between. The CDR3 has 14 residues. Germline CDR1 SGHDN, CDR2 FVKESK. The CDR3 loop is CASSQVGGTYGYTF. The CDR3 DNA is TGTGCCAGCAGCCAAGTAGGAGGGACCTATGGCTACACCTTC. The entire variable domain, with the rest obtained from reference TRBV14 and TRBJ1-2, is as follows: EAGVTQFPSHSVIEKGQTVTLRCDPISGHDNLYWYRRVMGKEIKFLLHFVKESKQDESGMPNNRFLAERTGGTYSTLKVQPAELEDSGVYFCASSQVGGTYGYTFGSGTRLTVV.

CDR3 in amino acids: CASSLDPGLNGELFF. The DNA for the CDR3 is TGCGCCAGCAGCTTGGATCCGGGACTTAACGGGGAGCTGTTTTTT. V usage is TRBV5-1 and J usage is TRBJ2-2; TRBD2 might be the D (6 bases). The CDR3 consists of 15 residues. V gave up 0 bases and J gave up 7 bases, with 13 bases separating them. Germline lookup yields CDR1 SGHRS and CDR2 YFSETQ.

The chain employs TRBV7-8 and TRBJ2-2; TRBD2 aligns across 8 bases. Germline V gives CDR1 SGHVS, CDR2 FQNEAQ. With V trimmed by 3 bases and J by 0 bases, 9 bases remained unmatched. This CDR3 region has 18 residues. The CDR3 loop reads CASSFNSLAGANTGELFF. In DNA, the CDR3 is TGTGCCAGCAGCTTTAATAGTCTAGCGGGCGCGAACACCGGGGAGCTGTTTTTT.

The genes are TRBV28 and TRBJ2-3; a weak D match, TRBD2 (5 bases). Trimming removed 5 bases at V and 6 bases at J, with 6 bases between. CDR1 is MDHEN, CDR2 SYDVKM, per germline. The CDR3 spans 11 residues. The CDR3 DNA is TGTGCCAGCAGTAGGAGGGATACGCAGTATTTT. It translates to CASSRRDTQYF.

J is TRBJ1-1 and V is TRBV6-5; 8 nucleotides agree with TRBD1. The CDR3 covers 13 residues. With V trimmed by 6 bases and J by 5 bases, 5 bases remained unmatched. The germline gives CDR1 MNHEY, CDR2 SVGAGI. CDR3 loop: CASSLGQVTEAFF. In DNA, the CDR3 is TGTGCCAGCAGCTTGGGACAGGTTACTGAAGCTTTCTTT.

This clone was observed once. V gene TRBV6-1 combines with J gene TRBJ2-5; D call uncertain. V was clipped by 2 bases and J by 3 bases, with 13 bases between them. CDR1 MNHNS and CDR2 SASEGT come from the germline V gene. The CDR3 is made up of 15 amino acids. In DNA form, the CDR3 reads TGTGCCAGCAGTGAAAGAGGTGCGCCAGAAGAGACCCAGTACTTC. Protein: CASSERGAPEETQYF.

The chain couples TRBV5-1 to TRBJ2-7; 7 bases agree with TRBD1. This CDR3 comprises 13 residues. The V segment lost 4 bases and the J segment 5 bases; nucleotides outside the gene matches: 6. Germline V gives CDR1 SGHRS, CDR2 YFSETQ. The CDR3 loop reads CASSPQTGHEQYF. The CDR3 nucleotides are TGCGCCAGCAGCCCTCAGACAGGGCACGAGCAGTACTTC.

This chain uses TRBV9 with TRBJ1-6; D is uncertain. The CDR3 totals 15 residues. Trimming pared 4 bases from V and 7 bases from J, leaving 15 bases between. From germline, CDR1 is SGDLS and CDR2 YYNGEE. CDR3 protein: CASSLNGRTNSPLHF. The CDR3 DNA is TGTGCCAGCAGCCTCAATGGGAGGACGAATTCACCCCTCCACTTT.

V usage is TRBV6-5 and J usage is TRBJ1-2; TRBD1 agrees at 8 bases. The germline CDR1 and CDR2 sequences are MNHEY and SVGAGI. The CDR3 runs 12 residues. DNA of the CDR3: TGTTCGTCGACAGGGGCTAACTATGGCTACACCTTC. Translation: CSSTGANYGYTF.

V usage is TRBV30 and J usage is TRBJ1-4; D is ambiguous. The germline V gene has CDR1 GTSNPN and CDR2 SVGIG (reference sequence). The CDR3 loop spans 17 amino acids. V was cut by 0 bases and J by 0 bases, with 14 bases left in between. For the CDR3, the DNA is TGTGCCTGGAGTGTACCCGGTTCACCAACAACTAATGAAAAACTGTTTTTT. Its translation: CAWSVPGSPTTNEKLFF.

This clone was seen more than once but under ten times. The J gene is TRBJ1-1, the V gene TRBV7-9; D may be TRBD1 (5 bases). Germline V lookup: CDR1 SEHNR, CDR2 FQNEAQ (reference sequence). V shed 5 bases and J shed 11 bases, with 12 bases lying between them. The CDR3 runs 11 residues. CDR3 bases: TGTGCCAGCAGCCCACAGGTGGGGGCTTTCTTT. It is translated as CASSPQVGAFF.